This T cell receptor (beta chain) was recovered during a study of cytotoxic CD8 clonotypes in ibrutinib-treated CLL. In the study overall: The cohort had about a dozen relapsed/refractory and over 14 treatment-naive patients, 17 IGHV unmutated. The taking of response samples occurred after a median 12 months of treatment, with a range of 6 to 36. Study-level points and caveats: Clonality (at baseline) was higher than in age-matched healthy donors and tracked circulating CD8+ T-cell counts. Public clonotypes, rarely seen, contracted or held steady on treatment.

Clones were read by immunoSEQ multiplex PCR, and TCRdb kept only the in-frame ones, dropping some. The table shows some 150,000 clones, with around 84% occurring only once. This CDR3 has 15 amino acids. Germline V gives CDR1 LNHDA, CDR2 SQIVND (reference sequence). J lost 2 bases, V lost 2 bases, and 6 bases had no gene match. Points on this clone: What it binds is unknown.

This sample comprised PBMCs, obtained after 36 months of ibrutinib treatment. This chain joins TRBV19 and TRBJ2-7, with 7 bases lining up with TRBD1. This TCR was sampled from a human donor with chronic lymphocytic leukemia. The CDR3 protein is CASSIRQGSAYEQYF. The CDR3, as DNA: TGTGCCAGTAGTATAAGACAGGGTAGCGCCTACGAGCAGTACTTC.